Following are 27 T cell receptor beta chains from one sample sequenced in a study of blood T cells in healthy people across ages. Combining a sample-barcoded 5' primer with a J-beta primer mix, a second PCR ran for roughly 6 to 12 cycles. TCRdb used MiXCR to reprocess the 5' RACE reads, holding one entry per CDR3 protein. The sample has hundreds of thousands of distinct CDR3 sequences, approximately 50% seen once; the top ten hold about 32%. Sample: blood. The receptor source for this set is a woman aged 60-75 years in good health.

The rearrangement joins TRBV7-9 to TRBJ2-3; 8 nucleotides match TRBD1. The CDR3 sequence is 16 residues long. Germline-derived CDR1 and CDR2 are SEHNR and FQNEAQ (reference sequence). V was pared by 6 bases and J by 2 bases, with 10 bases of the junction left unmatched. CDR3 nucleotides: TGTGCCAGCAGTTCCGGGACAGGCGCTAACACAGATACGCAGTATTTT. Protein product: CASSSGTGANTDTQYF.

V gene TRBV3-1 combines with J gene TRBJ2-5; D is possibly TRBD2 (5 bases). Trimming removed 0 bases at V and 4 bases at J, with 21 bases between. The germline V gene encodes CDR1 LGHDT and CDR2 YNNKEL (reference sequence). The CDR3 is made up of 18 amino acids. CDR3 region: CASSQDSGFTSAGETQYF. In DNA, the CDR3 is TGTGCCAGCAGCCAAGATTCGGGGTTCACTTCCGCGGGAGAGACCCAGTACTTC.

CDR3 sequence (DNA): TGTGCCAGCAGCTATTCCGGGACTAGCGGACTGTACAATGAGCAGTTCTTC. Residues: CASSYSGTSGLYNEQFF. The V call is TRBV7-2, the J call TRBJ2-1; 11 positions agree with TRBD2. CDR3 length: 17 amino acids. With 4 bases clipped from V and 4 bases from J, the junction kept 9 bases outside the gene matches. Looked up from germline, CDR1 is SGHTA and CDR2 is FQGNSA.

This chain joins TRBV4-3 and TRBJ2-3; 11 nucleotides align to TRBD2. The CDR3 sequence is 16 residues long. Germline lookup yields CDR1 LGHNA and CDR2 YSLEER. V trimming: 4 bases; J trimming: 3 bases; junction bases outside the gene matches: 6. As DNA, the CDR3 is TGCGCCAGCAGCCCCCGACTAGCGGGAATGACAGATACGCAGTATTTT. Its protein is CASSPRLAGMTDTQYF.

The rearrangement joins TRBV14 to TRBJ2-3; TRBD1 matches at 9 bases. The V segment lost 5 bases and the J segment 5 bases; nucleotides outside the gene matches: 17. Germline CDR1 SGHDN, CDR2 FVKESK. This CDR3 region has 18 residues. The CDR3 region is CASSEPKVDRGEEDTQYF. The CDR3 nucleotides read TGTGCCAGCAGCGAACCAAAAGTGGACAGGGGCGAGGAAGATACGCAGTATTTT.

This chain joins TRBV12-3 or TRBV12-4 and TRBJ1-1, with a weak D call TRBD1 (5 bases). The CDR3 contains 14 residues. V was trimmed by 5 bases and J by 6 bases, leaving 16 bases between them. The CDR3 region is CASSRDSLNPEAFF. DNA for the CDR3: TGTGCCAGCAGTCGGGACTCTCTGAATCCTGAAGCTTTCTTT.

In its sample, this clonotype was seen a few times. The V call is TRBV7-3, the J call TRBJ2-6; D is tentatively TRBD1 or TRBD2 (5 bases each). Germline V gene sequence: CDR1 SGHTA, CDR2 FQGTGA. V shed 2 bases and J shed 2 bases, with 16 bases lying between them. The CDR3 length is 18 residues. For the CDR3, the DNA is TGTGCCAGCAGCTTAGGGCTTGAGGGGCGCCCTGGGGCCAACGTCCTGACTTTC. This gives the protein CASSLGLEGRPGANVLTF.

The rearrangement links TRBV7-2 to TRBJ2-4; 8 positions agree with TRBD1. The J call may be incorrect, as the DNA end agrees better with TRBJ2-7. CDR3 length equals 13 residues. The germline gives CDR1 SGHTA, CDR2 FQGNSA. Written as DNA, the CDR3 is TGTGCCAGCAGCGTTGGACAGGGAGGCGAGCAGTACTTC. This codes for CASSVGQGGEQYF.

The rearrangement links TRBV28 to TRBJ2-7; 8 bases are a match to TRBD2. The CDR3 has 15 residues. Germline trimming cut 4 bases from V and 3 bases from J; bases unmatched to any gene: 8. Per the germline V gene, CDR1 is MDHEN and CDR2 is SYDVKM. The CDR3 sequence: CASSWSGGGDYEQYF. The CDR3 region has the DNA TGTGCCAGCAGTTGGAGCGGGGGAGGGGACTACGAGCAGTACTTC.

This chain links TRBV7-6 with TRBJ1-1; a weak D match, TRBD1 (5 bases). CDR1 SGHVS and CDR2 FNYEAQ come from the germline V gene. This CDR3 is built from 14 residues. Trimming removed 1 base from V and 5 bases from J, with 11 bases in between. CDR3 loop: CASSLVTGSTEAFF. The CDR3 DNA is TGTGCCAGCAGCTTAGTTACAGGAAGTACTGAAGCTTTCTTT.

The chain uses TRBV4-1 and TRBJ2-1; D not certain. CDR3 length: 12 residues. Germline values: CDR1 MGHRA, CDR2 YSYEKL. V shed 0 bases and J shed 11 bases, with 8 bases lying between them. CDR3: CASSQEGWKQFF. In nucleotides, the CDR3 is TGCGCCAGCAGCCAAGAAGGGTGGAAGCAGTTCTTC.

For this clonotype: A junction boundary mismatches the germline segment, possibly from a read error. The J gene is TRBJ2-1, the V gene TRBV6-5; TRBD2 matches 7 bases. Germline V lookup: CDR1 MNHEY, CDR2 SVGAGI. There are 17 residues in the CDR3. The DNA for the CDR3 is TGTGCCAGCAGCTACTCGAGCCGACGAGCGGGGAACAATGAGCAGTTCTTC. Translation gives CASSYSSRRAGNNEQFF.

The chain employs TRBV20-1 and TRBJ1-1; no clear D gene. V was trimmed by 2 bases and J by 5 bases, leaving 12 bases between them. The CDR3 is 13 residues long. Germline-derived CDR1 and CDR2 are DFQATT and SNEGSKA (reference sequence). CDR3 coding DNA: TGCAGTGCTAGACCTGACCGAAGTACTGAAGCTTTCTTT. This translates into CSARPDRSTEAFF.

V and J are TRBV4-3 and TRBJ1-4; no reliable D call. The germline V gene has CDR1 LGHNA and CDR2 YSLEER. The CDR3 consists of 15 residues. The germline V and J ends were trimmed by 0 bases and 2 bases, with 7 bases remaining between them. CDR3: CASSQEWSTNEKLFF. The CDR3 nucleotides read TGCGCCAGCAGCCAAGAATGGAGTACTAATGAAAAACTGTTTTTT.

The V call is TRBV4-2, the J call TRBJ2-7; TRBD2 agrees at 11 bases. The CDR3 consists of 17 residues. The V gene's germline CDR1 is LGHNA and CDR2 YNFKEQ. The J segment lost 1 base and the V segment lost 4 bases, leaving 9 bases of the junction unmatched. For the CDR3, the DNA is TGTGCCAGCAGCCCGACCATAGCGGGAGGGTTATCCTACGAGCAGTACTTC. Protein: CASSPTIAGGLSYEQYF.

Concerning this clonotype itself: This may stem from a read error, because a much larger clone lies one nucleotide away. This rearrangement joins TRBV12-3 or TRBV12-4 to TRBJ2-7, with D maybe TRBD2 (6 bases). The CDR3 sequence is 12 residues long. V was shortened by 6 bases and J by 4 bases, with 10 bases between the two germline ends. The CDR3 sequence: CASRFGGYEQYF. In DNA, the CDR3 is TGTGCCAGCAGATTCGGGGGATACGAGCAGTACTTC.

The rearrangement links TRBV7-3 to TRBJ2-5; TRBD2 aligns across 12 bases. The J call is uncertain, as TRBJ2-7 better fits the DNA end. This CDR3 spans 16 amino acids. Germline V gene lookup returns CDR1 SGHTA and CDR2 FQGTGA. The chain's CDR3 is CASSLRASGRGDEQYF. The CDR3 nucleotides read TGTGCCAGCAGCTTAAGAGCTAGCGGGAGGGGCGACGAGCAGTACTTC.

This clonotype was picked up a small number of times. The chain is built from TRBV3-1 and TRBJ2-7; D is possibly TRBD2 (6 bases). CDR3 length: 13 residues. Germline V gene data show CDR1 as LGHDT and CDR2 as YNNKEL (reference sequence). V was cut by 0 bases and J by 4 bases, with 7 bases left in between. The CDR3 region is CASSQEEGYEQYF. The CDR3 nucleotides read TGTGCCAGCAGCCAAGAGGAGGGTTACGAGCAGTACTTC.

This clonotype was observed a handful of times. The rearrangement uses TRBV7-2 and TRBJ2-3; 12 bases match TRBD2. V gave up 5 bases and J gave up 1 base; unmatched junction bases: 7. The CDR3 is made up of 17 amino acids. In germline, CDR1 is SGHTA, CDR2 FQGNSA. The DNA of the CDR3 is TGTGCCAGCAGCCTGCGACTAGCGGGAGCCCGCACAGATACGCAGTATTTT. This codes for CASSLRLAGARTDTQYF.

The chain employs TRBV21-1 and TRBJ2-4; the table's D call TRBD1 went unverified against the DNA. TRBV21-1 is assigned pseudogene status. This CDR3 comprises 21 residues. CDR3 protein: CASSNWAGSRERRMVKNIQYF. In DNA, the CDR3 is TGTGCCAGCAGCAATTGGGCAGGAAGCAGGGAGCGCCGTATGGTCAAAAACATTCAGTACTTC.

This clonotype was counted only a few times. This chain connects TRBV20-1 to TRBJ1-2, with D unresolved. V shed 1 base and J shed 7 bases, with 13 bases lying between them. The CDR3 consists of 13 residues. CDR1 and CDR2 from the germline V gene are DFQATT and SNEGSKA (reference sequence). This CDR3 reads CSARAPDPSGYTF. CDR3 sequence (DNA): TGCAGTGCTAGAGCCCCAGATCCTTCTGGCTACACCTTC.

The genes are TRBV7-2 and TRBJ2-1; 11 bases are a match to TRBD2. The DNA matches TRBJ2-7 better at its end, which makes the J call doubtful. The CDR3 loop spans 19 amino acids. Germline V gene data show CDR1 as SGHTA and CDR2 as FQGNSA. The CDR3, as DNA: TGTGCCAGCAGCTTAGTGGGACTAGCGGCTGCGGGTGGGTACAATGAGCAGTACTTC. As protein: CASSLVGLAAAGGYNEQYF.

This sequence joins TRBV18 and TRBJ1-5; a possible D gene is TRBD1 (5 bases). This CDR3 region has 14 residues. V was pared by 2 bases and J by 4 bases, with 9 bases between. Germline V CDR1 and CDR2: KGHSH, LQKENI. The CDR3 sequence is CASSPLAGNQPQHF. The CDR3 coding sequence is TGTGCCAGCTCACCATTGGCAGGGAATCAGCCCCAGCATTTT.

The gene calls are TRBV29-1 and TRBJ1-1; D call uncertain. The V end was cut by 7 bases, the J end by 1 base, with 13 bases between. Germline-derived CDR1 and CDR2 are SQVTM and ANQGSEA. The CDR3 has 13 amino acids. The CDR3 protein is CSASFGSNTEAFF. The CDR3 bases are TGCAGCGCCTCATTCGGCTCGAACACTGAAGCTTTCTTT.

The J gene is TRBJ1-2, the V gene TRBV9; D gene uncertain. The CDR3 runs to 13 residues. Germline values: CDR1 SGDLS, CDR2 YYNGEE. Between the trimmed V and J ends, which lost 4 bases and 3 bases, there was a span of 10 bases. CDR3 coding DNA: TGTGCCAGCAGCCCCAATACAGACTATGGCTACACCTTC. Translated, it gives CASSPNTDYGYTF.

On this clonotype: Sequence at one end of the junction differs from germline and may be a read error. The V and J genes are TRBV2 and TRBJ2-5; D uncertain. Germline lookup yields CDR1 SNHLY and CDR2 FYNNEI. The CDR3 is made up of 12 amino acids. CDR3 sequence (DNA): TGTGTCAGCAGTGACCGGCTGGAGACCCAGTACTTC. Amino acids: CVSSDRLETQYF.

The rearrangement joins TRBV28 to TRBJ1-4; no reliable D call. Trimming took off 7 bases at V and 0 bases at J, with 9 bases between the two ends. The germline V gene has CDR1 MDHEN and CDR2 SYDVKM. The CDR3 loop spans 14 amino acids. The CDR3: CASTQPTTNEKLFF. CDR3 coding DNA: TGTGCCAGCACCCAACCCACAACTAATGAAAAACTGTTTTTT.